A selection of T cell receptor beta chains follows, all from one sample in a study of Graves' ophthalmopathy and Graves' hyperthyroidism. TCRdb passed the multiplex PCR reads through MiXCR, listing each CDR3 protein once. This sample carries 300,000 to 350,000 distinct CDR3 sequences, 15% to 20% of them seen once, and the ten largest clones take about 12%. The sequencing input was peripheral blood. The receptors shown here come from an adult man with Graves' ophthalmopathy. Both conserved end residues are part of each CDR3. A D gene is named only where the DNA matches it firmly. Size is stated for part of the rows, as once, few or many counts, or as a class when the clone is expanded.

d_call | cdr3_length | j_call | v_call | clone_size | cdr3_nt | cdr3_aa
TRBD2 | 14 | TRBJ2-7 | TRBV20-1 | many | TGCAGTGCTGGAGGGACTAGCGGGACAATCGAGCAGTACTTC | CSAGGTSGTIEQYF
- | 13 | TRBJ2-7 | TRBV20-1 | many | TGCAGTGCCGAGGGAGGGGGATCCTACGAGCAGTACTTC | CSAEGGGSYEQYF
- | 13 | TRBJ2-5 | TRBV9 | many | TGTGCCAGCAGCGTAGAGAAGGGGGAGACCCAGTACTTC | CASSVEKGETQYF
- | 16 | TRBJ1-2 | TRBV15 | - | TGTGCCACCAGCAGACCTCCAGACACGTCCAACTATGGCTACACCTTC | CATSRPPDTSNYGYTF
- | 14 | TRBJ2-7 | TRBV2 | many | TGTGCCAGCAGACGTAGTGGGGCAGGGGACGAGCAGTACTTC | CASRRSGAGDEQYF
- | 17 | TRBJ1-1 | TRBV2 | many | TGTGCCAGCAGTGAAGGGATTTGGCATACACCGAACACTGAAGCTTTCTTT | CASSEGIWHTPNTEAFF
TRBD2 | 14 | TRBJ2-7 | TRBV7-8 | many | TGTGCCAGCAGCTCCCTAGCGGGTGTCTACGAGCAGTACTTC | CASSSLAGVYEQYF
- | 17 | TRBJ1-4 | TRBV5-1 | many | TGCGCCAGCAGCTTGGGGTTGCGGGGCCGCACCGTTGAAAAACTGCTTTTT | CASSLGLRGRTVEKLLF
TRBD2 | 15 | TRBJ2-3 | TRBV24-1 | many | TGTGCCACCAGTGACCTTAGCGGGAGTGCAGATACGCAGTATTTT | CATSDLSGSADTQYF
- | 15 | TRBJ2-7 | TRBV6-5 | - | TGTGCCAGCAGTTCGCCACGAGGGAGTAGCTACGAGCAGTACTTC | CASSSPRGSSYEQYF
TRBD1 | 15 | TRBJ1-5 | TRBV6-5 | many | TGTGCCACCGGCTTGACAGGGCTAGGCGATCAGCCCCAGCATTTT | CATGLTGLGDQPQHF
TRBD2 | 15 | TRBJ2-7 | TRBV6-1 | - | TGTGCCAGCAGTACGCAGCGGGGGGCATCCTACGAGCAGTACTTC | CASSTQRGASYEQYF
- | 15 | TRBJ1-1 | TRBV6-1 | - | TGTGCCAGCAGTCGCCAACTGTCGGCTGGGAGTGAAGCTTTCTTT | CASSRQLSAGSEAFF
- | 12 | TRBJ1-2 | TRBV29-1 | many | TGCAGCGTTGATCAGGATAACTATGGCTACACCTTC | CSVDQDNYGYTF
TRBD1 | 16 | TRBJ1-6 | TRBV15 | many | TGTGCCACCAGCCCACAACTACAGGGGTTCTTCTCACCCCTCCACTTT | CATSPQLQGFFSPLHF
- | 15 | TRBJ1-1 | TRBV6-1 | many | TGTGCCAGCACTGACCCCAGGAAACTGAACACTGAAGCTTTCTTT | CASTDPRKLNTEAFF
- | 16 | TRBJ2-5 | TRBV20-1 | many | TGCAGTGCTAGAGATCTGCTGGGCCCGAAACGGGAGACCCAGTACTTC | CSARDLLGPKRETQYF
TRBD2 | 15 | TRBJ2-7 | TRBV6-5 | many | TGTGCCAGCAGAGCCGGACTAGCGGGAGTCTACGAGCAGTACTTC | CASRAGLAGVYEQYF
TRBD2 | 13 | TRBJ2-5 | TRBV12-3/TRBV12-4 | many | TGTGCCAGCAGAACTAGCGGGAAAGAGACCCAGTACTTC | CASRTSGKETQYF
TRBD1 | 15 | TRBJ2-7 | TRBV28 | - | TGTGCCAGCATCAAACCGGGACAGGGAGCCTACGAGCAGTACTTC | CASIKPGQGAYEQYF